The 26 T cell receptor beta chains reported below all come from one sample, sequenced in a study of beta chain bispecific antibodies for T cell cancers. Study findings and constraints: The leukemia cells, rather than normal T cells, gave most of the targeted TRBV signal.

TCRdb ran MiXCR on the 5' RACE reads and lists one entry per CDR3 protein. Counted here are about 9,600 distinct CDR3 sequences, around 2.3% occurring once; the ten biggest clones make up roughly 70%. These receptors are not linked to any known antigen. Expansion lasted 2 to 4 days, with either anti-CD3 antibody OKT3 or CD3/CD28 beads. The sequencing here drew on T cells from a healthy donor cultured with Jurkat leukemia cells, taken from a culture containing an anti-CD19 bispecific antibody. These receptors were taken from a human donor in good health. Some clones in this sample may be carry-over from other donors' samples.

The chain employs TRBV19 and TRBJ1-5; unclear D gene. Between the trimmed V and J ends, which lost 7 bases and 2 bases, there was a span of 15 bases. This CDR3 comprises 15 residues. Germline V gene data show CDR1 as LNHDA and CDR2 as SQIVND (reference sequence). The CDR3 protein is CASMERGYGNQPQHF. CDR3 DNA: TGTGCCAGTATGGAACGAGGGTACGGCAATCAGCCCCAGCATTTT. The full variable domain, its missing parts supplied by reference TRBV19 and TRBJ1-5, is DGGITQSPKYLFRKEGQNVTLSCEQNLNHDAMYWYRQDPGQGLRLIYYSQIVNDFQKGDIAEGYSVSREKKESFPLTVTSAQKNPTAFYLCASMERGYGNQPQHFGDGTRLSIL.

In this sample, this clonotype turned up many times. V is TRBV6-5 and J is TRBJ1-3; D is unresolved. The CDR3 is 16 amino acids. CDR1 and CDR2 (germline): MNHEY, SVGAGI. V lost 2 bases and J 0 bases, leaving 11 bases between the germline ends. CDR3: CASSYGQPVSGNTIYF. The CDR3 region has the DNA TGTGCCAGCAGTTACGGCCAACCGGTCTCTGGAAACACCATATATTTT.

This clonotype was seen repeatedly, ten times or more. The rearrangement links TRBV6-5 to TRBJ2-3; 7 bases are shared with TRBD2. This CDR3 has 15 residues. The trim removed 4 bases at V and 4 bases at J, leaving 8 bases unmatched. Germline lookup yields CDR1 MNHEY and CDR2 SVGAGI. DNA of the CDR3: TGTGCCAGCAGTTCCTTGGGAGCGGGATCAGATACGCAGTATTTT. Translated: CASSSLGAGSDTQYF.

In this sample, this clonotype turned up many times. V usage is TRBV7-2 and J usage is TRBJ1-4; D unclear. The V gene's germline CDR1 is SGHTA and CDR2 FQGNSA. V was shortened by 5 bases and J by 0 bases, with 10 bases between the two germline ends. CDR3 length equals 15 residues. CDR3 bases: TGTGCCAGCAGCCACATCAGTGCAACTAATGAAAAACTGTTTTTT. The encoded protein is CASSHISATNEKLFF.

This clonotype was recorded at least ten times. V gene TRBV29-1 combines with J gene TRBJ1-1; 9 nucleotides align to TRBD1. The CDR3 extends over 12 amino acids. Looked up from germline, CDR1 is SQVTM and CDR2 is ANQGSEA. V shed 6 bases and J 3 bases; nucleotides not matched to a gene: 2. CDR3 nucleotide sequence: TGCAGCGTCGGGACAGGGTACACTGAAGCTTTCTTT. This translates into CSVGTGYTEAFF.

This clonotype was picked up many times. The chain carries TRBV5-6 and TRBJ2-7; 9 bases match TRBD1. CDR3 size: 18 residues. The ends lost 4 bases at V and 0 bases at J; junction bases unmatched: 14. The germline V gene has CDR1 SGHDT and CDR2 YYEEEE. The CDR3 DNA follows: TGTGCCAGCAGCGACACACCGGGACAGGGCTCAAGCTCCTACGAGCAGTACTTC. Amino acids: CASSDTPGQGSSSYEQYF.

Ten or more counts support this clonotype. J is TRBJ2-2 and V is TRBV20-1, with D possibly being TRBD1 (6 bases). Trimming left V 7 bases short and J 2 bases short, with 14 bases between. The CDR3 is 14 amino acids. Germline V gives CDR1 DFQATT, CDR2 SNEGSKA (reference sequence). Here the CDR3 DNA reads TGCAGTGTAGAGCCGGACAGAAACACCGGGGAGCTGTTTTTT. This codes for CSVEPDRNTGELFF.

This clonotype has ten or more counts. The V and J genes are TRBV28 and TRBJ1-2; D remains ambiguous. Per the germline V gene, CDR1 is MDHEN and CDR2 is SYDVKM. This CDR3 spans 12 amino acids. Between the trimmed V and J ends, which lost 3 bases and 8 bases, there was a span of 10 bases. The CDR3 spells CASSLYRTGYTF. CDR3 sequence (DNA): TGTGCCAGCAGTTTGTATAGGACCGGCTACACCTTC.

At least ten counts were recorded for this clonotype. The rearrangement links TRBV20-1 to TRBJ1-1; the D is unclear. The V gene's germline CDR1 is DFQATT and CDR2 SNEGSKA (reference sequence). The CDR3 loop spans 14 amino acids. V lost 6 bases and J lost 1, with 15 bases in between. The CDR3 nucleotides are TGCAGTGCCCCTAATCCAGGCCGGAACACTGAAGCTTTCTTT. It translates to CSAPNPGRNTEAFF.

This clonotype was recorded at least ten times. The chain joins TRBV10-3 to TRBJ1-1; 7 bases align to TRBD1. The germline CDR1 and CDR2 sequences are ENHRY and SYGVKD. This CDR3 has 13 residues. Trimming at V came to 10 bases and at J to 0 bases, leaving 5 bases not matched to a gene. In nucleotides, the CDR3 is TGTGCCACCCGGGACAGTTTGAACACTGAAGCTTTCTTT. This gives the protein CATRDSLNTEAFF.

This clonotype was seen at least ten times. The genes are TRBV6-5 and TRBJ2-5; no firm D call. CDR3 size: 13 residues. Germline values: CDR1 MNHEY, CDR2 SVGAGI. V dropped 1 base and J dropped 0 bases, with 3 bases sitting between them. The CDR3 DNA sequence: TGTGCCAGCAGTTACTACAACCAAGAGACCCAGTACTTC. It encodes CASSYYNQETQYF.

The rearrangement links TRBV12-3 or TRBV12-4 to TRBJ1-2; possibly TRBD1 for D (5 bases). This CDR3 contains 13 residues. V lost 7 bases to trimming and J lost 2 bases, with 11 bases between them. CDR3 sequence: CASTPTENYGYTF. The DNA of the CDR3 is TGTGCCAGCACCCCGACAGAGAACTATGGCTACACCTTC.

This clonotype has ten or more counts. This chain joins TRBV28 and TRBJ2-1; D possibly corresponds to TRBD2 (5 bases). Germline V gives CDR1 MDHEN, CDR2 SYDVKM. Trimming removed 4 bases from V and 5 bases from J, with 15 bases in between. The CDR3 has 15 amino acids. Here the CDR3 reads CASSYRGVGHNEQFF. Here the CDR3 DNA reads TGTGCCAGCAGTTACCGGGGAGTCGGCCACAATGAGCAGTTCTTC.

This clonotype was counted ten times or more. The gene calls are TRBV5-6 and TRBJ2-7, with 8 nucleotides matching TRBD1. CDR1 and CDR2 (germline): SGHDT, YYEEEE. The V segment lost 4 bases and the J segment 3 bases; nucleotides outside the gene matches: 6. The CDR3 loop spans 14 amino acids. CDR3 in amino acids: CASSVRQGIYEQYF. Here the CDR3 DNA reads TGTGCCAGCAGCGTCCGACAGGGGATCTACGAGCAGTACTTC.

This clonotype was seen at least ten times. CDR3 sequence: CASSPGPGAYEQYF. CDR3 sequence (DNA): TGTGCCAGCAGCCCAGGACCGGGCGCCTACGAGCAGTACTTC. V is TRBV5-4 and J is TRBJ2-7; D gene unclear. Germline V gives CDR1 SGHNT, CDR2 YYREEE (reference sequence). Trimming removed 4 bases at V and 2 bases at J, with 13 bases between. There are 14 residues in the CDR3.

This clonotype was seen ten or more times. The genes are TRBV10-3 and TRBJ2-2; the match to TRBD1 covers 7 bases. Looked up from germline, CDR1 is ENHRY and CDR2 is SYGVKD. Germline trimming cut 7 bases from V and 2 bases from J; bases unmatched to any gene: 10. The length of the CDR3 is 16 residues. CDR3 bases: TGTGCCATCACCCCACGAGGGGGCCTAAACACCGGGGAGCTGTTTTTT. The encoded protein is CAITPRGGLNTGELFF.

This clonotype was counted ten times or more. CDR3: CASSLWESGTEAFF. The CDR3 DNA is TGTGCCAGCAGTTTATGGGAAAGTGGGACTGAAGCTTTCTTT. J is TRBJ1-1 and V is TRBV27; D is uncertain. CDR3 length equals 14 residues. Trimming removed 1 base at V and 5 bases at J, with 11 bases between. The germline V gene has CDR1 MNHEY and CDR2 SMNVEV (reference sequence).

This clonotype was detected many times. V usage is TRBV18 and J usage is TRBJ2-4; tentatively, D is TRBD1 (6 bases). This CDR3 contains 13 residues. V was cut by 3 bases and J by 7 bases, with 10 bases left in between. Germline loops: CDR1 KGHSH, CDR2 LQKENI. CDR3 residues: CASSPGQNNIQYF. CDR3 DNA: TGTGCCAGCTCACCCGGACAGAACAACATTCAGTACTTC.

The chain joins TRBV9 to TRBJ2-2; D possibly corresponds to TRBD1 (5 bases). Germline V gene data show CDR1 as SGDLS and CDR2 as YYNGEE. V lost 4 bases to trimming and J lost 6 bases, with 19 bases between them. The CDR3 consists of 16 residues. CDR3 region: CASSRGGSRWAGELFF. As DNA, the CDR3 is TGTGCCAGCAGCAGGGGTGGCTCCCGATGGGCCGGGGAGCTGTTTTTT. Complete variable domain (other parts from reference TRBV9 and TRBJ2-2): DSGVTQTPKHLITATGQRVTLRCSPRSGDLSVYWYQQSLDQGLQFLIQYYNGEERAKGNILERFSAQQFPDLHSELNLSSLELGDSALYFCASSRGGSRWAGELFFGEGSRLTVL.

This clonotype was seen repeatedly, ten times or more. The V and J genes are TRBV4-1 and TRBJ1-4; D gene unclear. The CDR3 is 16 residues long. V was cut by 1 base and J by 5 bases, with 14 bases left in between. Per the germline V gene, CDR1 is MGHRA and CDR2 is YSYEKL. The CDR3 nucleotides read TGCGCCAGCAGCCAAGTCCCCAGAGCCGTAAATGAAAAACTGTTTTTT. Translation: CASSQVPRAVNEKLFF.

Relative to its sample, this clonotype is medium-sized (0.01 to 0.1%). This chain joins TRBV15 and TRBJ2-7, with a tentative D call TRBD1 (6 bases). This CDR3 is built from 15 residues. The V end was cut by 6 bases, the J end by 2 bases, with 17 bases between. CDR1 and CDR2 from the germline V gene are LNHNV and YYDKDF (reference sequence). The CDR3 nucleotides read TGTGCCACCAGTTCAGAGACAGGATTAACCTACGAGCAGTACTTC. Its protein product is CATSSETGLTYEQYF.

This clonotype occurred many times. The chain is built from TRBV10-3 and TRBJ2-2, with no clear D. The CDR3 runs to 13 residues. Germline V gives CDR1 ENHRY, CDR2 SYGVKD. V lost 8 bases, J lost 2 bases, and 9 bases lay in between. The CDR3 sequence is CAIGKVNTGELFF. DNA of the CDR3: TGTGCCATCGGGAAGGTAAACACCGGGGAGCTGTTTTTT.

The table lists this clonotype with many counts. The rearrangement uses TRBV7-9 and TRBJ2-1; 10 positions match TRBD2. The CDR3 consists of 16 residues. Trimming cost V 5 bases and J 7 bases; bases outside gene matches: 11. Per the germline V gene, CDR1 is SEHNR and CDR2 is FQNEAQ (reference sequence). The CDR3 protein is CASSPGVASGGNEQFF. For the CDR3, the DNA is TGTGCCAGCAGCCCAGGGGTCGCTAGCGGGGGAAATGAGCAGTTCTTC.

This clonotype was detected many times. The chain employs TRBV2 and TRBJ1-2; 10 bases map to TRBD1. The CDR3 is made up of 13 amino acids. With V trimmed by 6 bases and J by 3 bases, 1 base remained unmatched. Germline values: CDR1 SNHLY, CDR2 FYNNEI. The CDR3 is CASSGQGDYGYTF. CDR3 DNA sequence: TGTGCCAGCAGCGGACAGGGGGACTATGGCTACACCTTC.

This clonotype was recorded at least ten times. The chain uses TRBV19 and TRBJ2-1, with D tentatively TRBD1 (6 bases). V was trimmed by 5 bases and J by 2 bases, leaving 13 bases between them. CDR3 size: 15 residues. Germline V gene lookup returns CDR1 LNHDA and CDR2 SQIVND (reference sequence). CDR3 in amino acids: CASSPRTAAYNEQFF. CDR3 DNA sequence: TGTGCCAGTAGTCCCAGGACAGCAGCCTACAATGAGCAGTTCTTC.

This clonotype was recorded many times. The genes are TRBV7-8 and TRBJ2-7; no definite D call. Deletions cut 5 bases from V and 3 bases from J, with 11 bases between. CDR1 and CDR2 (germline): SGHVS, FQNEAQ. This CDR3 has 13 residues. CDR3 DNA: TGTGCCAGCAGCCTAGGATCCCGCTACGAGCAGTACTTC. It encodes CASSLGSRYEQYF.